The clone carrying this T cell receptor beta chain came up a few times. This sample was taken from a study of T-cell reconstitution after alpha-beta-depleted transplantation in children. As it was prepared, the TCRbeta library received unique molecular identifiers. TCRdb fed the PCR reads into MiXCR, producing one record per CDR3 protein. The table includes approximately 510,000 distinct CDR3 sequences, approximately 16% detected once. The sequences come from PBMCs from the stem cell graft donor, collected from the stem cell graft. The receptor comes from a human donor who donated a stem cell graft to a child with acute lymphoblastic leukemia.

CDR3: CASSMPGTGLHF. CDR3 nucleotides: TGTGCCAGTAGTATGCCCGGGACAGGACTCCACTTT. The gene calls are TRBV19 and TRBJ1-6, with 8 bases fitting TRBD1. Germline V gene data show CDR1 as LNHDA and CDR2 as SQIVND (reference sequence). The V and J ends lost 3 bases and 16 bases, in that order; junction bases with no gene match: 5. The CDR3 runs to 12 residues.